Listed here are 28 T cell receptor beta chains from one sample, sequenced in a study of blood T cell repertoires in COVID-19. Profiling relied on immunoSEQ multiplex PCR, and the TCRdb table lists in-frame clones only, not all of them. The sample contains 350,000 to 550,000 clones, approximately 92% of which appear only once. Sequencing input: PBMCs or T cells enriched from blood (not recorded which). The receptors derive from a young man who had recovered from COVID-19.

The chain employs TRBV11-2 and TRBJ2-5; a weak D match, TRBD2 (5 bases). CDR3 size: 12 residues. V shed 2 bases and J shed 4 bases, with 5 bases lying between them. The germline V gene encodes CDR1 SGHAT and CDR2 FQNNGV. CDR3 sequence reads: CASSLSGETQYF. The CDR3 nucleotides are TGTGCCAGCAGCTTAAGCGGAGAGACCCAGTACTTC.

The V and J genes are TRBV7-2 and TRBJ2-1; 8 bases are shared with TRBD2. This CDR3 is built from 17 residues. With 5 bases clipped from V and 3 bases from J, the junction kept 12 bases outside the gene matches. CDR1 SGHTA and CDR2 FQGNSA come from the germline V gene. The CDR3 bases are TGTGCCAGCAGCGCGAGACTAGCGTCAACGATCTACAATGAGCAGTTCTTC. Protein: CASSARLASTIYNEQFF. Complete variable domain (other parts from reference TRBV7-2 and TRBJ2-1): GAGVSQSPSNKVTEKGKDVELRCDPISGHTALYWYRQSLGQGLEFLIYFQGNSAPDKSGLPSDRFSAERTGGSVSTLTIQRTQQEDSAVYLCASSARLASTIYNEQFFGPGTRLTVL.

This chain links TRBV18 with TRBJ1-3; a weak D match, TRBD1 (6 bases). The germline CDR1 and CDR2 sequences are KGHSH and LQKENI. This CDR3 spans 16 amino acids. The V end lost 2 bases, the J end lost 1 base, and 12 bases lay between the germline ends. As DNA, the CDR3 is TGTGCCAGCTCACCAACCGCAGGGGAGTCTGGAAACACCATATATTTT. Translation: CASSPTAGESGNTIYF.

This clone was seen at least ten times. The chain has TRBV27 and TRBJ2-3, with 10 bases matching TRBD2. Germline V gene sequence: CDR1 MNHEY, CDR2 SMNVEV (reference sequence). Germline trimming cut 5 bases from V and 6 bases from J; bases unmatched to any gene: 8. This CDR3 region has 15 residues. The CDR3 is CASSPAGLASDTQYF. The CDR3 region has the DNA TGTGCCAGCAGTCCGGCGGGACTAGCGTCGGATACGCAGTATTTT.

V is TRBV27 and J is TRBJ2-2; 13 nucleotides line up with TRBD2. The V and J ends lost 2 bases and 6 bases, in that order; junction bases with no gene match: 12. This CDR3 has 19 residues. The germline gives CDR1 MNHEY, CDR2 SMNVEV (reference sequence). The CDR3 coding sequence is TGTGCCAGCAGTTTACAGCTCTTCACTAGCGGGAGGGCCCCCGGGGAGCTGTTTTTT. Its translation is CASSLQLFTSGRAPGELFF.

The CDR3 protein is CATSPSGTGTYEQYF. The CDR3 DNA follows: TGTGCCACCAGCCCAAGCGGGACAGGGACCTACGAGCAGTACTTC. The V gene is TRBV24-1, the J gene TRBJ2-7; 9 bases align to TRBD1. The CDR3 extends over 15 amino acids. Per the germline V gene, CDR1 is KGHDR and CDR2 is SFDVKD. V shed 7 bases and J 2 bases; nucleotides not matched to a gene: 8.

CDR3 amino acids: CASSPTGTANTGELFF. CDR3 bases: TGCGCCAGCAGCCCCACCGGGACAGCGAACACCGGGGAGCTGTTTTTT. The V gene is TRBV5-1, the J gene TRBJ2-2; 7 positions match TRBD1. CDR1 and CDR2 (germline): SGHRS, YFSETQ. Trimming took 4 bases from V and 0 from J; bases not matched to a gene: 6. This CDR3 has 16 amino acids.

This rearrangement joins TRBV4-1 to TRBJ1-1, with 10 bases matching TRBD1. Trimming removed 3 bases from V and 1 base from J; junction bases left unmatched: 5. The CDR3 is 16 residues long. CDR1 and CDR2 (germline): MGHRA, YSYEKL. This CDR3 reads CASSHRQGAENTEAFF. CDR3 sequence (DNA): TGCGCCAGCAGCCATCGACAGGGGGCAGAGAACACTGAAGCTTTCTTT.

The J gene is TRBJ1-4, the V gene TRBV10-3, with D possibly TRBD1 on 6 matching bases. Trimming pared 4 bases from V and 3 bases from J, leaving 9 bases between. Germline V gene lookup returns CDR1 ENHRY and CDR2 SYGVKD. The CDR3 contains 14 residues. DNA of the CDR3: TGTGCCATCAGTGTAGAGGGGGCTAATGAAAAACTGTTTTTT. Amino acid sequence: CAISVEGANEKLFF.

V gene TRBV11-2 combines with J gene TRBJ2-1; D possibly corresponds to TRBD2 (6 bases). V lost 1 base, J lost 7 bases, and 17 bases lay in between. The CDR3 loop spans 16 amino acids. CDR1 and CDR2 (germline): SGHAT, FQNNGV. The CDR3 protein is CASSLAPGVVGNEQFF. The CDR3 coding sequence is TGTGCCAGCAGCTTAGCCCCGGGAGTGGTTGGGAATGAGCAGTTCTTC. Supplemented by reference TRBV11-2 and TRBJ2-1, the full variable domain reads EAGVAQSPRYKIIEKRQSVAFWCNPISGHATLYWYQQILGQGPKLLIQFQNNGVVDDSQLPKDRFSAERLKGVDSTLKIQPAKLEDSAVYLCASSLAPGVVGNEQFFGPGTRLTVL.

The chain recombines TRBV7-9 with TRBJ2-5; D gene unclear. Trimming stripped 5 bases from V and 4 bases from J, with 20 bases between. CDR1 SEHNR and CDR2 FQNEAQ come from the germline V gene (reference sequence). This CDR3 is 16 amino acids long. The CDR3 nucleotides read TGTGCCAGCAGCCCCGCATCGGTTACGAGGATAGAGACCCAGTACTTC. It is translated as CASSPASVTRIETQYF.

This clone was found once. The rearrangement joins TRBV2 to TRBJ2-3; 7 bases align to TRBD2. The germline V gene has CDR1 SNHLY and CDR2 FYNNEI. The CDR3 contains 15 residues. Losses at the gene ends were 5 bases for V and 4 bases for J; bases not matched to a gene: 9. The CDR3 protein is CASSSSGAQADTQYF. The CDR3 region has the DNA TGTGCCAGCAGTTCTAGCGGAGCACAGGCAGATACGCAGTATTTT.

The rearrangement joins TRBV6-6 to TRBJ1-2, with TRBD1 matching 8 bases. Germline loops: CDR1 MNHNY, CDR2 SVGAGI (reference sequence). Trimming cost V 2 bases and J 6 bases; bases outside gene matches: 11. The CDR3 extends over 16 amino acids. This CDR3 is CASSYPGTGWEDGYTF. The CDR3 nucleotides read TGTGCCAGCAGTTACCCCGGGACAGGATGGGAGGATGGCTACACCTTC.

V usage is TRBV24-1 and J usage is TRBJ2-5, with D possibly matching TRBD2 (5 bases). V was trimmed by 5 bases and J by 2 bases, leaving 14 bases between them. The CDR3 length is 15 residues. Germline assignment: CDR1 KGHDR and CDR2 SFDVKD. CDR3 protein: CATSAYSDQQETQYF. The CDR3 DNA reads as TGTGCCACCAGTGCATATAGCGATCAACAAGAGACCCAGTACTTC.

This chain links TRBV7-8 with TRBJ1-2; tentative D call: TRBD1 (6 bases). The germline CDR1 and CDR2 sequences are SGHVS and FQNEAQ. The CDR3 totals 14 residues. Between the trimmed V and J ends, which lost 1 base and 4 bases, there was a span of 10 bases. The CDR3 DNA sequence: TGTGCCAGCAGCTTAGTCGAGGACAGCTATGGCTACACCTTC. This translates into CASSLVEDSYGYTF.

This clone was counted a few times. The gene calls are TRBV5-1 and TRBJ1-5, with 12 bases matching TRBD1. The germline gives CDR1 SGHRS, CDR2 YFSETQ. The CDR3 loop spans 15 amino acids. Trimming took 4 bases from V and 7 from J; bases not matched to a gene: 6. As DNA, the CDR3 is TGCGCCAGCAGCATTGGGACAGGGGGCGGCCAGCCCCAGCATTTT. Amino acids: CASSIGTGGGQPQHF.

The table lists this clone with a few counts. At one end the junction does not follow the germline gene, possibly because of a read error. This sequence joins TRBV6-1 and TRBJ1-6; D might be TRBD1 (6 bases). In germline, CDR1 is MNHNS, CDR2 SASEGT. The CDR3 totals 13 residues. CDR3 nucleotide sequence: TGTGCCAGCAGTGAAAGGGACAATTTACCCCTCCACTTT. Its protein product is CASSERDNLPLHF.

The chain joins TRBV28 to TRBJ2-4; TRBD2 agrees at 15 bases. Germline loops: CDR1 MDHEN, CDR2 SYDVKM. The CDR3 loop spans 17 amino acids. The V gene end was trimmed by 7 bases and the J gene end by 3 bases; junction bases not matched to a gene: 7. The CDR3, as DNA: TGTGCCAGCACAAGGACTAGCGGGAGGGCCGGCAAAAACATTCAGTACTTC. Translated, it gives CASTRTSGRAGKNIQYF. Using reference TRBV28 and TRBJ2-4 for the parts outside the CDR3, the full variable domain is DVKVTQSSRYLVKRTGEKVFLECVQDMDHENMFWYRQDPGLGLRLIYFSYDVKMKEKGDIPEGYSVSREKKERFSLILESASTNQTSMYLCASTRTSGRAGKNIQYFGAGTRLSVL.

Many counts were recorded for this clone. The V and J genes are TRBV7-9 and TRBJ1-5, with D unresolved. Germline CDR1 reads SEHNR; CDR2 reads FQNEAQ (reference sequence). This CDR3 has 11 amino acids. The V end was cut by 4 bases, the J end by 11 bases, with 9 bases between. The CDR3 DNA is TGTGCCAGCAGCTCCGGTAGATCCCAGCATTTT. It is translated as CASSSGRSQHF. Variable domain in full (rest from reference TRBV7-9 and TRBJ1-5): DTGVSQNPRHKITKRGQNVTFRCDPISEHNRLYWYRQTLGQGPEFLTYFQNEAQLEKSRLLSDRFSAERPKGSFSTLEIQRTEQGDSAMYLCASSSGRSQHFGDGTRLSIL.

This CDR3 is CASSSTSGLSYNEQFF. CDR3 bases: TGTGCCAGCAGCTCAACTAGCGGGCTCTCCTACAATGAGCAGTTCTTC. V and J are TRBV11-2 and TRBJ2-1; TRBD2 agrees at 9 bases. Per the germline V gene, CDR1 is SGHAT and CDR2 is FQNNGV. V gave up 4 bases and J gave up 0 bases; unmatched junction bases: 4. The CDR3 is 16 amino acids.

This chain uses TRBV2 with TRBJ2-6; 7 bases are shared with TRBD1. There are 15 residues in the CDR3. J lost 8 bases, V lost 7 bases, and 11 bases had no gene match. Germline-derived CDR1 and CDR2 are SNHLY and FYNNEI. The CDR3 DNA sequence: TGTGCCAGCAACCTCGGGACAGACTTTCCCAACGTCCTGACTTTC. Translating gives CASNLGTDFPNVLTF.

The chain couples TRBV5-4 to TRBJ2-7; D possibly corresponds to TRBD2 (5 bases). Trimming cost V 4 bases and J 6 bases, with 20 bases left between them. Germline CDR1 and CDR2: SGHNT and YYREEE (reference sequence). The CDR3 contains 15 residues. CDR3: CASSRNTGIPSEQYF. As DNA, the CDR3 is TGTGCCAGCAGCCGCAATACCGGGATTCCCTCCGAGCAGTACTTC.

The rearrangement joins TRBV5-3 to TRBJ2-7, with a weak D call TRBD2 (5 bases). TRBV5-3 belongs to the ORF category, with a function that is uncertain. The CDR3 length is 12 residues. The V and J ends lost 6 bases and 2 bases respectively, with 9 bases between them. The CDR3 DNA sequence: TGTGCCAGAAAGGGCGGGCCCTACGAGCAGTACTTC. Its protein is CARKGGPYEQYF.

V is TRBV30 and J is TRBJ1-1, with 7 bases fitting TRBD1. V trimming: 0 bases; J trimming: 1 base; junction bases outside the gene matches: 5. Looked up from germline, CDR1 is GTSNPN and CDR2 is SVGIG (reference sequence). CDR3 size: 15 residues. The CDR3 DNA reads as TGTGCCTGGAGTGTACCAGGGGGTCCGAACACTGAAGCTTTCTTT. It encodes CAWSVPGGPNTEAFF.

This rearrangement joins TRBV2 to TRBJ1-4; no clear D. V lost 6 bases and J lost 0, with 11 bases in between. The germline V gene encodes CDR1 SNHLY and CDR2 FYNNEI. CDR3 length: 15 amino acids. CDR3: CASRNRGTTNEKLFF. DNA for the CDR3: TGTGCCAGCAGGAACCGGGGAACAACTAATGAAAAACTGTTTTTT. Looking up the rest from reference TRBV2 and TRBJ1-4 gives the full variable domain: EPEVTQTPSHQVTQMGQEVILRCVPISNHLYFYWYRQILGQKVEFLVSFYNNEISEKSEIFDDQFSVERPDGSNFTLKIRSTKLEDSAMYFCASRNRGTTNEKLFFGSGTQLSVL.

The genes are TRBV11-2 and TRBJ2-7; tentative D call: TRBD2 (6 bases). Looked up from germline, CDR1 is SGHAT and CDR2 is FQNNGV. The CDR3 has 16 amino acids. V lost 1 base and J 3 bases, leaving 16 bases between the germline ends. The CDR3 bases are TGTGCCAGCAGCTTAGCCCCCGGAGACGGGAGCTACGAGCAGTACTTC. This sequence encodes CASSLAPGDGSYEQYF.

About this clone itself: One junction end does not reproduce the germline sequence, and a read error may be involved. The rearrangement joins TRBV7-7 to TRBJ2-1; D may be TRBD1 (5 bases). The CDR3 is made up of 13 amino acids. Germline lookup yields CDR1 SSHAT and CDR2 FNYEAQ (reference sequence). The chain's CDR3 is CASSLFGAREQFF. Here the CDR3 DNA reads TGTGCTAGCAGCTTATTTGGGGCGCGAGAGCAGTTCTTC.

V gene TRBV21-1 combines with J gene TRBJ2-5; TRBD1, the D gene given by the table, was not confirmed from the DNA. TRBV21-1 is labeled a pseudogene. This CDR3 comprises 13 residues. The CDR3 protein is CASSKFGRETQYF. The CDR3 DNA follows: TGTGCCAGCAGCAAATTCGGCAGGGAGACCCAGTACTTC.